Listed here are 14 T cell receptor beta chains from one sample, sequenced in a study of blood T cell repertoires in COVID-19. Some clones are missing from TCRdb's copy, which holds only in-frame ones; the method was immunoSEQ multiplex PCR. The sample holds about 69,000 clones; 60% to 80% are singletons and the top ten take 16%. The material sequenced was peripheral blood. Every receptor here comes from a man aged 55 to 70 with acute or convalescent COVID-19.

The chain links TRBV7-2 to TRBJ2-5, with 7 nucleotides matching TRBD1. V trimming: 7 bases; J trimming: 1 base; junction bases outside the gene matches: 6. Germline values: CDR1 SGHTA, CDR2 FQGNSA. The CDR3 sequence is 14 residues long. The CDR3 DNA sequence: TGTGCCAGCACCCCGGGACAGAGCCAAGAGACCCAGTACTTC. Translating gives CASTPGQSQETQYF.

The chain combines TRBV19 with TRBJ2-5; 7 positions match TRBD1. CDR1 and CDR2 (germline): LNHDA, SQIVND (reference sequence). J lost 4 bases, V lost 5 bases, and 7 bases had no gene match. The CDR3 covers 14 residues. The CDR3 region is CASSLQGVGETQYF. The CDR3 DNA reads as TGTGCCAGTAGTCTCCAGGGGGTCGGAGAGACCCAGTACTTC. The full variable domain, in which reference TRBV19 and TRBJ2-5 provide the parts outside the CDR3, is DGGITQSPKYLFRKEGQNVTLSCEQNLNHDAMYWYRQDPGQGLRLIYYSQIVNDFQKGDIAEGYSVSREKKESFPLTVTSAQKNPTAFYLCASSLQGVGETQYFGPGTRLLVL.

This rearrangement joins TRBV4-3 to TRBJ2-1; D perhaps matches TRBD1 (5 bases). Germline-derived CDR1 and CDR2 are LGHNA and YSLEER. The CDR3 extends over 15 amino acids. Trimming cost V 4 bases and J 9 bases, with 19 bases left between them. The CDR3 DNA follows: TGCGCCAGCAGCCCCCGTTCTTCAGGGTACGGTGAGCAGTTCTTC. The encoded protein is CASSPRSSGYGEQFF.

The rearrangement uses TRBV15 and TRBJ1-4; no firm D call. V lost 4 bases, J lost 4 bases, and 10 bases lay in between. From germline, CDR1 is LNHNV and CDR2 YYDKDF (reference sequence). The CDR3 spans 14 residues. Written as DNA, the CDR3 is TGTGCCACCAGCATTTCGGTACTTAATGAAAAACTGTTTTTT. Amino acid sequence: CATSISVLNEKLFF. The complete variable domain, with remaining parts taken from reference TRBV15 and TRBJ1-4, reads DAMVIQNPRYQVTQFGKPVTLSCSQTLNHNVMYWYQQKSSQAPKLLFHYYDKDFNNEADTPDNFQSRRPNTSFCFLDIRSPGLGDTAMYLCATSISVLNEKLFFGSGTQLSVL.

This chain uses TRBV2 with TRBJ1-1, with TRBD1 matching over 10 bases. With 6 bases clipped from V and 5 bases from J, the junction kept 6 bases outside the gene matches. The CDR3 loop spans 14 amino acids. The germline CDR1 and CDR2 sequences are SNHLY and FYNNEI. The CDR3 region is CASRVRGQGTEAFF. In DNA form, the CDR3 reads TGTGCCAGCAGGGTGCGGGGACAGGGGACTGAAGCTTTCTTT.

This chain connects TRBV3-1 (or the pseudogene TRBV3-2) to TRBJ2-6; 7 bases fit TRBD1. The J segment lost 0 bases and the V segment lost 1 base, leaving 6 bases of the junction unmatched. Per the germline V gene, CDR1 is LGHDT and CDR2 is YNNKEL (reference sequence). This CDR3 has 18 amino acids. For the CDR3, the DNA is TGTGCCAGCAGCCAAGGGACAGGTCTCCCCTCTGGGGCCAACGTCCTGACTTTC. Its translation: CASSQGTGLPSGANVLTF.

The chain links TRBV5-1 to TRBJ1-5; D uncertain. This CDR3 is 13 amino acids long. Germline V gene data show CDR1 as SGHRS and CDR2 as YFSETQ. Trimming cost V 3 bases and J 11 bases, with 15 bases left between them. Here the CDR3 DNA reads TGCGCCAGCAGCTCCACCCCCGCCACAGCCCAGCATTTT. Translating it yields CASSSTPATAQHF.

The chain combines TRBV9 with TRBJ1-1; the D gene is possibly TRBD1 (6 bases). Between the trimmed V and J ends, which lost 3 bases and 1 base, there was a span of 10 bases. CDR1 and CDR2 (germline): SGDLS, YYNGEE. The CDR3 is 14 residues long. CDR3 residues: CASSAPGQNTEAFF. The CDR3 nucleotides are TGTGCCAGCAGCGCCCCGGGACAGAACACTGAAGCTTTCTTT.

The V call is TRBV6-2 or TRBV6-3, the J call TRBJ1-2; 8 nucleotides line up with TRBD1. J was trimmed by 5 bases and V by 5 bases; bases with no gene match: 13. The CDR3 runs 16 residues. Germline V gene data show CDR1 as MNHEY and CDR2 as SVGEGT. The CDR3 DNA reads as TGTGCCAGCAGTACCGGAGGGACAGGAGTATATTATGGCTACACCTTC. Translated: CASSTGGTGVYYGYTF.

Here the CDR3 DNA reads TGTGCCAGCACTACAGGTCCTGGAAACACCATATATTTT. This codes for CASTTGPGNTIYF. This chain uses TRBV12-3 or TRBV12-4 with TRBJ1-3; D possibly corresponds to TRBD1 (5 bases). With 7 bases removed from V and 2 bases from J, the gap between germline ends came to 9 bases. The CDR3 runs 13 residues.

The chain recombines TRBV7-8 with TRBJ1-2; TRBD1 is a possible D gene (6 bases). Germline CDR1 reads SGHVS; CDR2 reads FQNEAQ. The V gene lost 5 bases and the J gene lost 4 bases, with 11 bases spanning the gap. This CDR3 region has 13 residues. This CDR3 is CASSLQGVYGYTF. CDR3 nucleotides: TGTGCCAGCAGCCTACAGGGAGTCTATGGCTACACCTTC.

The V call is TRBV29-1, the J call TRBJ2-3; perhaps TRBD1 as D (6 bases). The V end was cut by 7 bases, the J end by 1 base, with 12 bases between. CDR1 SQVTM and CDR2 ANQGSEA come from the germline V gene. This CDR3 has 13 residues. CDR3 amino acids: CSGDNGGTDTQYF. The CDR3 region has the DNA TGCAGCGGGGACAACGGGGGCACAGATACGCAGTATTTT.

The chain combines TRBV27 with TRBJ1-5, with D unresolved. V dropped 6 bases and J dropped 4 bases, with 13 bases sitting between them. Looked up from germline, CDR1 is MNHEY and CDR2 is SMNVEV (reference sequence). The CDR3 loop spans 14 amino acids. CDR3 bases: TGTGCCAGCAGCCCGGGGTTTGGAAATCAGCCCCAGCATTTT. Amino acids: CASSPGFGNQPQHF.

A few counts support this clone. This sequence joins TRBV6-5 and TRBJ2-7; weak D call: TRBD1 (6 bases). CDR1 and CDR2 (germline): MNHEY, SVGAGI. The CDR3 is 14 residues long. Trimming shortened V by 2 bases and J by 5 bases, and 13 bases separated the two germline ends. Written as DNA, the CDR3 is TGTGCCAGCAGTTACAACCGGGACAAACACGAGCAGTACTTC. It yields the protein CASSYNRDKHEQYF.